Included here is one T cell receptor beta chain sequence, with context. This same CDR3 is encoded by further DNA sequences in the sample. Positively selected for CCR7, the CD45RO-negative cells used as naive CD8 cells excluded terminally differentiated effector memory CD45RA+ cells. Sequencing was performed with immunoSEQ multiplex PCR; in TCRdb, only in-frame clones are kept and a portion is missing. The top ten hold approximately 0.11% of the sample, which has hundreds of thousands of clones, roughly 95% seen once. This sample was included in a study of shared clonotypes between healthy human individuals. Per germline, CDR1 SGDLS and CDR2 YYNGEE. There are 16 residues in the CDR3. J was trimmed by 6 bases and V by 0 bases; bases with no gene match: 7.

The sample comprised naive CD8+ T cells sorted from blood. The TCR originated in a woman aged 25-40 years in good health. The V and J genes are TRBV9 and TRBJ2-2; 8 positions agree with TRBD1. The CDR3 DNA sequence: TGTGCCAGCAGCGTAGAAGGGTCAGGGGGCCCCGGGGAGCTGTTTTTT. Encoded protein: CASSVEGSGGPGELFF.